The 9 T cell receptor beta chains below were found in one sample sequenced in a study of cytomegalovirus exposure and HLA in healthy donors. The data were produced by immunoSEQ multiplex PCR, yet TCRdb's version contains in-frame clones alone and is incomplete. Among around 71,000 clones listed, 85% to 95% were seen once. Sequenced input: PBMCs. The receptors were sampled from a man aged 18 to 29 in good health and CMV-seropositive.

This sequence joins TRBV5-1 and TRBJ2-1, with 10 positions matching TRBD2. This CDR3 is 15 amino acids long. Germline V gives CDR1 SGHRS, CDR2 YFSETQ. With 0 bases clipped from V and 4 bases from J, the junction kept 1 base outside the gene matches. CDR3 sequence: CASSLGGLAYNEQFF. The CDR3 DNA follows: TGCGCCAGCAGCTTGGGGGGACTAGCGTACAATGAGCAGTTCTTC.

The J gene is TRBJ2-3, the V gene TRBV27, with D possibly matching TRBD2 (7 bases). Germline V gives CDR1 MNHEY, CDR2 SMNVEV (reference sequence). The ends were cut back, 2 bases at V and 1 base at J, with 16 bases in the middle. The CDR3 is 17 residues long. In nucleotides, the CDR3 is TGTGCCAGCAGTTTACCGGGGGCGGGAGCGGGCACAGATACGCAGTATTTT. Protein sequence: CASSLPGAGAGTDTQYF.

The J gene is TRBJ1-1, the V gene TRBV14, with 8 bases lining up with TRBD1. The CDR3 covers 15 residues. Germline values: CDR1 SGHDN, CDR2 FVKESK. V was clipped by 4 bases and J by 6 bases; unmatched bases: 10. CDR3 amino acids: CASSLRTGRIPEAFF. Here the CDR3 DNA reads TGTGCCAGCAGCCTCCGGACAGGGAGGATCCCTGAAGCTTTCTTT.

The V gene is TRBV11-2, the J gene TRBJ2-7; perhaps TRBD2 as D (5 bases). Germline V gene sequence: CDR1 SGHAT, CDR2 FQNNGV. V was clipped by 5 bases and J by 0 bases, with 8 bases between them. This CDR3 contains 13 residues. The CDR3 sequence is CASSLDFSYEQYF. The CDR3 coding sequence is TGTGCCAGCAGCCTGGACTTCTCCTACGAGCAGTACTTC. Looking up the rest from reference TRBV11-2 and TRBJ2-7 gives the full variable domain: EAGVAQSPRYKIIEKRQSVAFWCNPISGHATLYWYQQILGQGPKLLIQFQNNGVVDDSQLPKDRFSAERLKGVDSTLKIQPAKLEDSAVYLCASSLDFSYEQYFGPGTRLTVT.

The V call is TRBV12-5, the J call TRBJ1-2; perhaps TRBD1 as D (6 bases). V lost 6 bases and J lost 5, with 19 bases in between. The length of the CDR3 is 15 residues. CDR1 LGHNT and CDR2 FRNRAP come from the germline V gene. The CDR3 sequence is CASGRPGQPSYGYTF. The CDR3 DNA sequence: TGTGCTAGTGGCCGGCCCGGACAGCCGTCATATGGCTACACCTTC.

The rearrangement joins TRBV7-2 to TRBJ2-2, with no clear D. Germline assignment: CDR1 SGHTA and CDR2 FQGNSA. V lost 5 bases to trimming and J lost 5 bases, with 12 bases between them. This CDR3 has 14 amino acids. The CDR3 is CASSPSKWTGELFF. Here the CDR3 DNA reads TGTGCCAGCAGCCCCTCTAAATGGACCGGGGAGCTGTTTTTT.

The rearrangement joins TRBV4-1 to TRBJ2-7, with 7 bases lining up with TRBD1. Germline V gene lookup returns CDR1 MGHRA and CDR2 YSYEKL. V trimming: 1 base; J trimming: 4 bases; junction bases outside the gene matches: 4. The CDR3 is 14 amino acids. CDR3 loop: CASSQAGTVYEQYF. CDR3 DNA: TGCGCCAGCAGCCAAGCCGGGACAGTGTACGAGCAGTACTTC.

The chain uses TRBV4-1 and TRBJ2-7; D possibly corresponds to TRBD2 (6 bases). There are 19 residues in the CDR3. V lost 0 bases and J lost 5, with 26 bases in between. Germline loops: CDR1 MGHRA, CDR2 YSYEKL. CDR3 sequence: CASSQDSGVGLGVYNEQYF. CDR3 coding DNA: TGCGCCAGCAGCCAAGATTCGGGAGTTGGTCTCGGCGTCTACAACGAGCAGTACTTC.

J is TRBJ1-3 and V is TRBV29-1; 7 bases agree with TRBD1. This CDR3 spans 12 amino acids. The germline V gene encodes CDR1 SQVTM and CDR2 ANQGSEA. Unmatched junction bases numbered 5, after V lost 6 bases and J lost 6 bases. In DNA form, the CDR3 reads TGCAGCGTAGGAACAGGGGCAAACACCATATATTTT. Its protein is CSVGTGANTIYF.